This TCR beta chain was found in a study of type 1 and type 2 diabetes patients. Study-wide context: A total of 15 million to 20 million paired-end reads came from the whole study.

This clonotype was found a few times. Genomic DNA was the PCR template. Multiplex PCR with 30 forward and 13 reverse primers amplified the TCR beta CDR3. In TCRdb, the multiplex PCR reads were re-called with MiXCR into one record per CDR3 protein. The table has approximately 260,000 distinct CDR3 sequences, around 47% seen once. The V gene lost 1 base and the J gene lost 7 bases, with 20 bases spanning the gap. This CDR3 region has 18 residues. Roughly 9.5 milliliters of peripheral blood were collected from each participant. The sequenced material came from peripheral blood mononuclear cells (PBMCs). The V gene is TRBV12-3 or TRBV12-4, the J gene TRBJ1-6, with D perhaps matching TRBD1 (5 bases). This TCR derives from a man younger than 35 with type 2 diabetes. This chain's CDR3 is CASSLGYGTSGGNSPLHF. The CDR3 nucleotides are TGTGCCAGCAGTTTAGGTTACGGGACCAGCGGGGGGAATTCACCCCTCCACTTT.